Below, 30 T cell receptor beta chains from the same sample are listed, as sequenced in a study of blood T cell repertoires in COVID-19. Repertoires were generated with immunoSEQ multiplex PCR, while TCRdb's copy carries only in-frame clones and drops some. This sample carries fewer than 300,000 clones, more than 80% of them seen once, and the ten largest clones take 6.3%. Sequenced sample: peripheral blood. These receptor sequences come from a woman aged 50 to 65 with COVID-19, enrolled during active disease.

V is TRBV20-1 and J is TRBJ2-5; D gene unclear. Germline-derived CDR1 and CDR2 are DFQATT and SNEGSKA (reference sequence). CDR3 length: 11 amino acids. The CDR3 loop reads CTAASQETQYF. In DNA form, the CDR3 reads TGCACCGCGGCGTCCCAAGAGACCCAGTACTTC.

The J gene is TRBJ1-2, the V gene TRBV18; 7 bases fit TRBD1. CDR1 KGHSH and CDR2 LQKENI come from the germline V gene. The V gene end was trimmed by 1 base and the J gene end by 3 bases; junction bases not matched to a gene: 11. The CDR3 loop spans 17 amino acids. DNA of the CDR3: TGTGCCAGCTCACCACTGACAGGGATGGGGTCTGACTATGGCTACACCTTC. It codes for CASSPLTGMGSDYGYTF.

DNA for the CDR3: TGTGCCAGCAGCCTCGGGACAGGGGGATCCTACGAGCAGTACTTC. Encoded protein: CASSLGTGGSYEQYF. The gene calls are TRBV6-6 and TRBJ2-7, with TRBD1 identical over 11 bases. Germline V lookup: CDR1 MNHNY, CDR2 SVGAGI (reference sequence). The CDR3 covers 15 residues. Trimming took 6 bases from V and 1 from J; bases not matched to a gene: 5.

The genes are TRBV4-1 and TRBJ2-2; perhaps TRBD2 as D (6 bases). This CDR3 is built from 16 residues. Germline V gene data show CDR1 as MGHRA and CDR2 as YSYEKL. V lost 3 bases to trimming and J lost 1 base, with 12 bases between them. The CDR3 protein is CASSQPTGVNTGELFF. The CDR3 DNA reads TGCGCCAGCAGCCAGCCAACGGGAGTGAACACCGGGGAGCTGTTTTTT.

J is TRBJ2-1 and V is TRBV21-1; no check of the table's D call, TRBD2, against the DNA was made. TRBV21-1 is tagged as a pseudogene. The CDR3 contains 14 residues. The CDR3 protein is CASSPASGYNEQFF. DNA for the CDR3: TGTGCCAGCAGCCCCGCTTCCGGGTACAATGAGCAGTTCTTC.

The CDR3 DNA sequence: TGTGCCATCAGTGACTATCGTGCGGGGTGGATCCAAGAGACCCAGTACTTC. It is translated as CAISDYRAGWIQETQYF. This chain connects TRBV10-3 to TRBJ2-5; D perhaps matches TRBD2 (6 bases). V gave up 3 bases and J gave up 1 base, with 18 bases separating them. The CDR3 extends over 17 amino acids. Germline loops: CDR1 ENHRY, CDR2 SYGVKD.

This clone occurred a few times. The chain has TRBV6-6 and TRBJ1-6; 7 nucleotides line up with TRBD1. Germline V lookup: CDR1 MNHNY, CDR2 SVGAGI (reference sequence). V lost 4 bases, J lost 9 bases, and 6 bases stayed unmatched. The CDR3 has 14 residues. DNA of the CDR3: TGTGCCAGCAGTTTCGACAGGGTGTCTTCACCCCTCCACTTT. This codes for CASSFDRVSSPLHF.

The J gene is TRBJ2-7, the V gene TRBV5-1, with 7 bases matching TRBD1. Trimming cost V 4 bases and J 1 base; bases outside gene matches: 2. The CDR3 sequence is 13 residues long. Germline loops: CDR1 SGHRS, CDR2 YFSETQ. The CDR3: CASSVTGSYEQYF. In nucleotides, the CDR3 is TGCGCCAGCAGCGTGACAGGGTCCTACGAGCAGTACTTC.

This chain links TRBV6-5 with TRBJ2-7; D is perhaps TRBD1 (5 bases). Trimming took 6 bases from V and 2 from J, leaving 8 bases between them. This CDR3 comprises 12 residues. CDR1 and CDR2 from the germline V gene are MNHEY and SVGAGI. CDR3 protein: CASSPTAYEQYF. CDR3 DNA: TGTGCCAGCAGCCCGACAGCCTACGAGCAGTACTTC.

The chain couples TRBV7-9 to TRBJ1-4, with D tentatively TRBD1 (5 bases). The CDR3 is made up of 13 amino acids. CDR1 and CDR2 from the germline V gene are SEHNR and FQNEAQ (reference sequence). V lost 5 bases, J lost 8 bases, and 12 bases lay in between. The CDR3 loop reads CASSGQGWEKLFF. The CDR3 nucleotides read TGTGCCAGCAGCGGGCAGGGATGGGAAAAACTGTTTTTT.

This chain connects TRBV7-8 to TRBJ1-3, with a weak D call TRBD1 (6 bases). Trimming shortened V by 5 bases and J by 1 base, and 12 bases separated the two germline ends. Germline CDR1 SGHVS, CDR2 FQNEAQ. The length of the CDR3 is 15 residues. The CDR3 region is CASSLTGFSGNTIYF. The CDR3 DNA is TGTGCCAGCAGCCTAACAGGGTTTTCTGGAAACACCATATATTTT.

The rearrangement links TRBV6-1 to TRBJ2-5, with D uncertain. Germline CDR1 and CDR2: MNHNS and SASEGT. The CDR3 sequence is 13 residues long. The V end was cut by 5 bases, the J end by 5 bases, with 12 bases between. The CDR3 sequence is CASSFSVYETQYF. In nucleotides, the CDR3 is TGTGCCAGCAGTTTTAGTGTTTATGAGACCCAGTACTTC.

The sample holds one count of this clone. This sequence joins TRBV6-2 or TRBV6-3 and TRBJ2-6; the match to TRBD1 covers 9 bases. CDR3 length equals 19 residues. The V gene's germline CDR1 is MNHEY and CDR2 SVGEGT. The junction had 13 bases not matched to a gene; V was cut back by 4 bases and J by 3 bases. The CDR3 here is CASSWLRGQGRYGANVLTF. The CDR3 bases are TGTGCCAGCAGTTGGTTACGGGGACAGGGAAGGTATGGGGCCAACGTCCTGACTTTC.

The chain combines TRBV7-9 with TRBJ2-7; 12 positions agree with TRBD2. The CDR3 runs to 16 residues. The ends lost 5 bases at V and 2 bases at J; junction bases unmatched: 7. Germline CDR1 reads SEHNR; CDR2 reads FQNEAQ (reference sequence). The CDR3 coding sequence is TGTGCCAGCAGCCCGTCTCTAGCGGGAGGGCCCTACGAGCAGTACTTC. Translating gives CASSPSLAGGPYEQYF.

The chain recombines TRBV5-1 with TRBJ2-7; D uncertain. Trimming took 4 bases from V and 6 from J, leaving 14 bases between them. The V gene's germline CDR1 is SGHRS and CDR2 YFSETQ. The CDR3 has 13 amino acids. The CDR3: CASSSQSGGEQYF. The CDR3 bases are TGCGCCAGCAGCAGTCAGTCGGGTGGCGAGCAGTACTTC.

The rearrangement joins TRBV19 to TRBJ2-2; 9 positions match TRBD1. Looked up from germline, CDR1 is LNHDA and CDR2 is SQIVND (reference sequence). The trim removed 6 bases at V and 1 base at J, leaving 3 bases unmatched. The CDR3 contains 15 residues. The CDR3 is CASRWGQGNTGELFF. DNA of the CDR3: TGTGCCAGTAGATGGGGACAGGGGAACACCGGGGAGCTGTTTTTT.

CDR3 sequence: CASRRTGTANEKLFF. Written as DNA, the CDR3 is TGTGCCAGCAGAAGGACGGGGACAGCTAATGAAAAACTGTTTTTT. The chain recombines TRBV19 with TRBJ1-4; TRBD1 agrees at 7 bases. CDR3 length: 15 amino acids. V was clipped by 9 bases and J by 3 bases; unmatched bases: 10. CDR1 is LNHDA, CDR2 SQIVND, per germline (reference sequence). Together with reference TRBV19 and TRBJ1-4, the CDR3 gives the full variable domain: DGGITQSPKYLFRKEGQNVTLSCEQNLNHDAMYWYRQDPGQGLRLIYYSQIVNDFQKGDIAEGYSVSREKKESFPLTVTSAQKNPTAFYLCASRRTGTANEKLFFGSGTQLSVL.

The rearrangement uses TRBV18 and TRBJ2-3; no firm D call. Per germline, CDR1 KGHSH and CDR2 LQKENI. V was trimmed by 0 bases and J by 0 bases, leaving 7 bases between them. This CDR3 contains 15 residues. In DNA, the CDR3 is TGTGCCAGCTCACCACCACTTGCTAGCACAGATACGCAGTATTTT. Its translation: CASSPPLASTDTQYF.

The CDR3 sequence is CASNLWTPDYEQYF. CDR3 DNA sequence: TGTGCCAGCAACCTTTGGACACCCGACTACGAGCAGTACTTC. V and J are TRBV3-1 (or the pseudogene TRBV3-2) and TRBJ2-7; D possibly corresponds to TRBD1 (5 bases). The germline V gene encodes CDR1 LGHDT and CDR2 YNNKEL (reference sequence). V lost 7 bases and J 3 bases, leaving 16 bases between the germline ends. The CDR3 length is 14 residues.

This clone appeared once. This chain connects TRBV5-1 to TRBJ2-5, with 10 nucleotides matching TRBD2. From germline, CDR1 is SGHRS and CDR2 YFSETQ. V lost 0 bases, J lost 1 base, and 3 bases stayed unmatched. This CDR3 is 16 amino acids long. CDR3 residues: CASSLVASGGQETQYF. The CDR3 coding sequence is TGCGCCAGCAGCTTGGTGGCTAGCGGGGGCCAAGAGACCCAGTACTTC.

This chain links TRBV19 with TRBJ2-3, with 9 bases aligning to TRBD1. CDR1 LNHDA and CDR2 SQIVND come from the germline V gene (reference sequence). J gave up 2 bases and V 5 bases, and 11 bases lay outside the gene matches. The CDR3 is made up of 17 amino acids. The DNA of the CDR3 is TGTGCCAGTAGTTTCGACAGGGGGTGGGCGATCACAGATACGCAGTATTTT. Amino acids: CASSFDRGWAITDTQYF.

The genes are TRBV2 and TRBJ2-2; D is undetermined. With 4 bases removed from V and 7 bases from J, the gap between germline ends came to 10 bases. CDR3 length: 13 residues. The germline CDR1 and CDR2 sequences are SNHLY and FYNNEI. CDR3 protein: CASSVLVVGELFF. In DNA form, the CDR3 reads TGTGCCAGCAGTGTTCTAGTGGTCGGGGAGCTGTTTTTT.

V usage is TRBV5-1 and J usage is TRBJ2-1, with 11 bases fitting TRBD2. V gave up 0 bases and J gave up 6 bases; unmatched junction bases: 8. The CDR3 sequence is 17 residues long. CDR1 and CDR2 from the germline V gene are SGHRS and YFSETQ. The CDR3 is CASSLAFTSGSSNEQFF. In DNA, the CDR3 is TGCGCCAGCAGCTTGGCCTTTACTAGCGGGAGCAGCAATGAGCAGTTCTTC.

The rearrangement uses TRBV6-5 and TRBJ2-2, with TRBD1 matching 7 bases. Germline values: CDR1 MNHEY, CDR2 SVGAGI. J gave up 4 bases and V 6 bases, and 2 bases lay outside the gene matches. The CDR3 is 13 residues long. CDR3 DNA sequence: TGTGCCAGCAGATGGGACAGCACCGGGGAGCTGTTTTTT. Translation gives CASRWDSTGELFF.

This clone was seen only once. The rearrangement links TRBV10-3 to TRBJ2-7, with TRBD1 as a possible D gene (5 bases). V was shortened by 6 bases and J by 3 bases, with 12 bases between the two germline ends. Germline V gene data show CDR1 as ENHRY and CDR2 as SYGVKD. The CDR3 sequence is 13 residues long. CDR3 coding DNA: TGTGCCATCAGCCAAAAACAGGTCTACGAGCAGTACTTC. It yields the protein CAISQKQVYEQYF.

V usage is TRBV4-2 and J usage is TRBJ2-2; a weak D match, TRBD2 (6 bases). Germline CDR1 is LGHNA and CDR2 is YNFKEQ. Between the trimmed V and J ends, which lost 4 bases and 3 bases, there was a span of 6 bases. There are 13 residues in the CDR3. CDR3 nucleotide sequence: TGTGCCAGCAGCCGGGAGGACACCGGGGAGCTGTTTTTT. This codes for CASSREDTGELFF.

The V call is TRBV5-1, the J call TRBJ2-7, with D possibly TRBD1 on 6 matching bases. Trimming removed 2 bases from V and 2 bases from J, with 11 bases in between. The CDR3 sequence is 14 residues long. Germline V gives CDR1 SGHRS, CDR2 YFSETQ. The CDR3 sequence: CASSFMQGPYEQYF. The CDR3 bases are TGCGCCAGCAGCTTTATGCAGGGGCCCTACGAGCAGTACTTC.

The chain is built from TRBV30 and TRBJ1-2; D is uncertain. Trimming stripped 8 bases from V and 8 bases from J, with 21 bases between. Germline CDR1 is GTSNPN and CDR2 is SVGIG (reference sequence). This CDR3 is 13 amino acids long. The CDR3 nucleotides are TGTGCCGCCCCCGCCCGGCACGCCGGGGGCTACACCTTC. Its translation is CAAPARHAGGYTF.

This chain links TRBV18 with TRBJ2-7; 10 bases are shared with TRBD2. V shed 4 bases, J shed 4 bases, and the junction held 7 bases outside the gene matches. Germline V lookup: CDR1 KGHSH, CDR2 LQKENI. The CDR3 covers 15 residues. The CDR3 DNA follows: TGTGCCAGCTCACTCGGACTAGCGGAGAAATACGAGCAGTACTTC. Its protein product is CASSLGLAEKYEQYF. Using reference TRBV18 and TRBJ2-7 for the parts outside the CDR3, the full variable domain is NAGVMQNPRHLVRRRGQEARLRCSPMKGHSHVYWYRQLPEEGLKFMVYLQKENIIDESGMPKERFSAEFPKEGPSILRIQQVVRGDSAAYFCASSLGLAEKYEQYFGPGTRLTVT.

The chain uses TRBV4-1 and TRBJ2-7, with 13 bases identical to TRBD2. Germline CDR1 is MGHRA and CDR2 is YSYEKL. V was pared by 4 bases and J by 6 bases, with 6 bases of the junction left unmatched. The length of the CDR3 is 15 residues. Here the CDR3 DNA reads TGCGCCAGCAGCCTCGGACTAGCGGGAGAGAGCGAGCAGTACTTC. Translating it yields CASSLGLAGESEQYF.